This T cell receptor (beta chain) was recovered during a study of blood T cell repertoires in COVID-19. The overall study: There were acute and convalescent COVID-19 samples, and they came from the United States, Italy and Spain.

This CDR3 has 13 amino acids. Germline V gives CDR1 MNHNS, CDR2 SASEGT. The V gene lost 3 bases and the J gene lost 7 bases, with 10 bases spanning the gap. In the original workflow: For nucleated cells, counts were estimated from reference gene primer amplification. The data were produced by immunoSEQ multiplex PCR, yet TCRdb's version contains in-frame clones alone and is incomplete. From that table come the V and J calls and clone size; the DNA was used to work out D and trimming. The data contain 90,000 to 120,000 clones, roughly 80% of them singletons. This sequence joins TRBV6-1 and TRBJ1-5, with D uncertain. The TCR sequence derives from a human donor in a cohort sampled during active COVID-19. The material sequenced was peripheral blood. For the CDR3, the DNA is TGTGCCAGCAGTGATGGTCCGAGGCAGCCCCAGCATTTT. This codes for CASSDGPRQPQHF.